The 8 T cell receptor beta chains given below trace back to one sample, sequenced in a study of blood T cell repertoires in COVID-19. Libraries were prepared by immunoSEQ multiplex PCR; TCRdb keeps only in-frame clonotypes and omits some of them. The sample records about 270,000 clones, 81% being singletons. Sequencing was carried out using peripheral blood. These receptor sequences come from a woman aged 55-70 years with active or convalescent COVID-19.

The gene calls are TRBV5-6 and TRBJ1-3; D may be TRBD1 (6 bases). Looked up from germline, CDR1 is SGHDT and CDR2 is YYEEEE. Trimming took off 1 base at V and 10 bases at J, with 12 bases between the two ends. CDR3 size: 13 residues. CDR3 nucleotides: TGTGCCAGCAGCTTGTTGCAGGGGAAGACCATATATTTT. Protein sequence: CASSLLQGKTIYF. The full variable domain, its missing parts supplied by reference TRBV5-6 and TRBJ1-3, is DAGVTQSPTHLIKTRGQQVTLRCSPKSGHDTVSWYQQALGQGPQFIFQYYEEEERQRGNFPDRFSGHQFPNYSSELNVNALLLGDSALYLCASSLLQGKTIYFGEGSWLTVV.

This sequence joins TRBV4-3 and TRBJ2-7; 8 bases are a match to TRBD1. The germline V gene has CDR1 LGHNA and CDR2 YSLEER. After removal of 6 bases from V and 2 bases from J, the junction contained 9 bases not matched to a gene. The CDR3 runs to 15 residues. The CDR3 loop reads CASSPYRGDAYEQYF. CDR3 bases: TGCGCCAGCAGTCCGTACAGGGGGGACGCCTACGAGCAGTACTTC.

The CDR3 DNA reads as TGTGCCAGCAGCTTAGGACCGGGGGCAGATACGCAGTATTTT. As protein: CASSLGPGADTQYF. The genes are TRBV7-2 and TRBJ2-3; tentatively, D is TRBD2 (6 bases). This CDR3 contains 14 residues. Germline V CDR1 and CDR2: SGHTA, FQGNSA. V lost 1 base to trimming and J lost 4 bases, with 9 bases between them.

V usage is TRBV29-1 and J usage is TRBJ2-2; weak D call: TRBD2 (5 bases). This CDR3 spans 14 amino acids. The V gene's germline CDR1 is SQVTM and CDR2 ANQGSEA. Trimming removed 3 bases from V and 2 bases from J, with 10 bases in between. Here the CDR3 DNA reads TGCAGCGTTGAGGGAGCAGCTAACACCGGGGAGCTGTTTTTT. As protein: CSVEGAANTGELFF.

V is TRBV10-1 and J is TRBJ2-3; D is perhaps TRBD2 (7 bases). The CDR3 is 15 amino acids. The V gene lost 3 bases and the J gene lost 2 bases, with 12 bases spanning the gap. Per the germline V gene, CDR1 is WNHNN and CDR2 is SYGVQD (reference sequence). The CDR3 DNA is TGCGCCAGCAGTGATAGGCGGGGGCCCACAGATACGCAGTATTTT. The encoded protein is CASSDRRGPTDTQYF.

This clone was picked up a small number of times. DNA of the CDR3: TGTGCCAGCAGCTTGACACCAATCGCCGAAAAACTGTTTTTT. Residues: CASSLTPIAEKLFF. The chain joins TRBV7-8 to TRBJ1-4; D is uncertain. V was shortened by 3 bases and J by 8 bases, with 13 bases between the two germline ends. CDR1 is SGHVS, CDR2 FQNEAQ, per germline. The CDR3 is 14 amino acids.

The J gene is TRBJ2-1, the V gene TRBV5-3; D is uncertain. TRBV5-3 is given ORF status, its function remaining uncertain. CDR3 size: 14 residues. The V gene lost 4 bases and the J gene lost 4 bases, with 12 bases spanning the gap. DNA for the CDR3: TGTGCCAGAAGCGGTCAGAGGTTATACAATGAGCAGTTCTTC. It encodes CARSGQRLYNEQFF.

This clone has just a few counts. This chain connects TRBV7-2 to TRBJ1-4; D is unclear. The CDR3 is made up of 16 amino acids. Germline-derived CDR1 and CDR2 are SGHTA and FQGNSA. The V and J ends lost 4 bases and 7 bases respectively, with 19 bases between them. The CDR3 reads CASSSSTGSRFEKLFF. The CDR3 nucleotides are TGTGCCAGCAGCTCGTCTACCGGGAGCCGATTTGAAAAACTGTTTTTT.